Each of the 3 T cell receptor beta chains below was sequenced from the same sample in a study of cytomegalovirus exposure and HLA in healthy donors. Primers for the PCR totalled 60 Vbeta and 13 Jbeta. Clones were sequenced by immunoSEQ multiplex PCR, and TCRdb holds only the in-frame ones, with some missing. The top ten clones hold about 2.8% of a sample with about 150,000 clones, 60% to 75% of them seen once. Specimen: PBMCs. These receptors were collected from a man aged 18 to 30 in good health and CMV-seronegative.

The chain has TRBV18 and TRBJ2-5; possibly TRBD1 for D (6 bases). This CDR3 contains 15 residues. Per germline, CDR1 KGHSH and CDR2 LQKENI. Trimming took off 1 base at V and 1 base at J, with 10 bases between the two ends. The CDR3 here is CASSPQRGGQETQYF. CDR3 nucleotides: TGTGCCAGCTCACCACAACGAGGGGGCCAAGAGACCCAGTACTTC. The complete variable domain, with remaining parts taken from reference TRBV18 and TRBJ2-5, reads NAGVMQNPRHLVRRRGQEARLRCSPMKGHSHVYWYRQLPEEGLKFMVYLQKENIIDESGMPKERFSAEFPKEGPSILRIQQVVRGDSAAYFCASSPQRGGQETQYFGPGTRLLVL.

The table lists this clone with a few counts. The chain has TRBV7-9 and TRBJ1-1, with D perhaps TRBD1 (5 bases). The germline V gene has CDR1 SEHNR and CDR2 FQNEAQ (reference sequence). V lost 5 bases and J lost 3, with 10 bases in between. This CDR3 is built from 13 residues. The chain's CDR3 is CASSPGTYTEAFF. The DNA for the CDR3 is TGTGCCAGCAGCCCCGGGACTTACACTGAAGCTTTCTTT. The whole variable domain, filled in from reference TRBV7-9 and TRBJ1-1, reads DTGVSQNPRHKITKRGQNVTFRCDPISEHNRLYWYRQTLGQGPEFLTYFQNEAQLEKSRLLSDRFSAERPKGSFSTLEIQRTEQGDSAMYLCASSPGTYTEAFFGQGTRLTVV.

The rearrangement links TRBV5-1 to TRBJ1-4; maybe TRBD1 (5 bases). In germline, CDR1 is SGHRS, CDR2 YFSETQ. CDR3 length: 15 residues. Trimming took 4 bases from V and 8 from J, leaving 18 bases between them. CDR3 nucleotide sequence: TGCGCCAGCAGCCCACAGGACCAGAAGGCCGAAAAACTGTTTTTT. This translates into CASSPQDQKAEKLFF.